The rows below give T cell receptor beta chains drawn from one sample of a study of T-cell reconstitution after alpha-beta-depleted transplantation in children. A single record per CDR3 protein comes from TCRdb applying MiXCR to the PCR reads. The sample has fewer than 750,000 distinct CDR3 sequences, over 25% seen once. Source: PBMCs, taken before TCRalphabeta/CD19-depleted stem cell transplant. These receptors were taken from a boy under two years old with Wiskott-Aldrich syndrome, due to receive a stem cell transplant. Each CDR3 is given with its conserved first and last residue. D genes are given only for firm matches. Only some rows state a clone size, as once, few, many or a class for expanded clones.

d_call	v_call	clone_size	j_call	cdr3_aa	cdr3_nt
TRBD1	TRBV3-1	.	TRBJ1-5	CASSPVPDRAQHF	TGTGCCAGCAGCCCCGTCCCGGACAGGGCCCAGCATTTT
.	TRBV5-1	few	TRBJ1-4	CASSLDTDEKLFF	TGCGCCAGCAGCTTGGATACGGATGAAAAACTGTTTTTT
TRBD2	TRBV5-1	many	TRBJ2-3	CASSLGGSGTDTQYF	TGTGCCAGCAGTTTGGGCGGGAGTGGGACAGATACGCAGTATTTT
.	TRBV5-1	few	TRBJ2-7	CAPGKITVKHSYEQYF	TGCGCCCCCGGAAAAATTACAGTAAAGCACTCCTACGAGCAGTACTTC
.	TRBV24-1	few	TRBJ2-1	CATSEPGLPNEQFF	TGTGCCACCAGTGAACCGGGACTCCCTAATGAGCAGTTCTTC
.	TRBV5-1	.	TRBJ1-1	CASSSLQGLGTEAFF	TGCGCCAGCAGCTCTCTACAGGGTTTGGGGACTGAAGCTTTCTTT
.	TRBV5-1	.	TRBJ1-5	CASSLLPGAQPQHF	TGCGCCAGCAGCTTGCTACCTGGGGCTCAGCCCCAGCATTTT
TRBD1	TRBV20-1	few	TRBJ2-7	CSARDRDSTSYEQYF	TGCAGTGCTAGAGATAGGGACAGTACTTCCTACGAGCAGTACTTC
TRBD1	TRBV28	few	TRBJ2-4	CASSLLGQDAVAKNIQYF	TGTGCCAGCAGTTTGCTCGGACAGGATGCTGTAGCCAAAAACATTCAGTACTTC
TRBD2	TRBV12-3/TRBV12-4	once	TRBJ2-1	CASSRWGGGNEQFF	TGTGCCAGCAGTCGTTGGGGGGGAGGCAATGAGCAGTTCTTC
TRBD2	TRBV5-1	.	TRBJ2-1	CASSFNVLAGDYNEQFF	TGCGCCAGCAGCTTTAATGTTCTAGCGGGGGACTACAATGAGCAGTTCTTC
.	TRBV3-1	.	TRBJ2-1	CACSWVSLSRSYNEQFF	TGTGCCTGCAGCTGGGTGTCCCTCTCCCGGTCCTACAATGAGCAGTTCTTC
TRBD1	TRBV7-8	few	TRBJ1-4	CASSSGQGVEKLFF	TGTGCCAGCAGCTCGGGACAGGGGGTTGAAAAACTGTTTTTT
.	TRBV4-1	few	TRBJ1-2	CASSLRDGRFYTF	TGCGCCAGCAGCCTGAGGGATGGGAGGTTCTACACCTTC
TRBD2	TRBV5-1	.	TRBJ2-1	CASSPPTSGRVNEQFF	TGCGCCAGCAGCCCACCGACTAGCGGGAGGGTTAATGAGCAGTTCTTC
.	TRBV29-1	.	TRBJ2-3	CSVETATDTQYF	TGCAGCGTTGAAACGGCCACAGATACGCAGTATTTT
TRBD2	TRBV20-1	.	TRBJ2-7	CSASSGLAASCEQYF	TGCAGTGCCAGCTCGGGACTAGCGGCCTCCTGCGAGCAGTACTTC
.	TRBV18	.	TRBJ1-5	CASSRGGGNQPQHF	TGTGCCAGCTCACGGGGAGGGGGCAATCAGCCCCAGCATTTT
TRBD1	TRBV30	.	TRBJ2-1	CAWRPGQARNEQFF	TGTGCCTGGAGACCGGGACAGGCCAGAAATGAGCAGTTCTTC
TRBD1	TRBV9	few	TRBJ2-1	CASSVGPLRDRVQTNEQFF	TGTGCCAGCAGCGTAGGGCCCCTCCGGGACAGGGTCCAAACCAATGAGCAGTTCTTC
TRBD2	TRBV7-6	few	TRBJ2-5	CASSLDLLAGNQETQYF	TGTGCCAGCAGCTTAGACTTGCTAGCGGGGAACCAAGAGACCCAGTACTTC
.	TRBV5-1	.	TRBJ2-1	CASKVFSEGNEQFF	TGCGCCAGCAAGGTCTTTAGCGAGGGAAATGAGCAGTTCTTC
.	TRBV12-3/TRBV12-4	.	TRBJ1-1	CASSGPAGAFF	TGTGCCAGCAGTGGACCGGCGGGAGCTTTCTTT
.	TRBV11-2	.	TRBJ2-2	CASSFYTQGRSGELFF	TGTGCCAGCAGCTTTTACACACAGGGAAGGTCCGGGGAGCTGTTTTTT
TRBD2	TRBV20-1	.	TRBJ2-5	CSTGLAGVGETQYF	TGCAGTACTGGACTAGCGGGAGTTGGAGAGACCCAGTACTTC
.	TRBV5-5	.	TRBJ1-6	CASSSGHFQPLHF	TGTGCCAGCAGCTCGGGACACTTCCAGCCCCTCCACTTT
TRBD1	TRBV5-1	.	TRBJ2-5	CASSSGATGDVSQETQYF	TGCGCCAGCAGCTCAGGAGCGACAGGGGACGTAAGTCAAGAGACCCAGTACTTC
TRBD2	TRBV3-1	.	TRBJ2-3	CASSQGLAGEADTQYF	TGTGCCAGCAGCCAGGGGCTAGCGGGAGAGGCAGATACGCAGTATTTT
.	TRBV10-2	few	TRBJ2-2	CASSENSNTGELFF	TGCGCCAGCAGTGAGAATTCGAACACCGGGGAGCTGTTTTTT